The 30 T cell receptor beta chains presented below share a single source sample, sequenced in a study of beta chain features in type 1 diabetes. Sequencing targeted expressed TCRB transcripts, as all isolated RNA had been reverse transcribed. TCRdb's table, derived via immunoSEQ multiplex PCR, lists solely in-frame clones and lacks some. The sample has some 170,000 clones, 63% seen once; the top ten hold roughly 0.095%. Overall study findings and caveats: Shortening of TCRB CDR3s, moderate but significant, appeared in all four CD4+ subsets of Type 1 diabetes patients.

Their antigens remain unidentified. The sample was naive CD4+ T cells from blood. Receptors originate from a man aged 25-45 years with type 1 diabetes.

The chain employs TRBV5-1 and TRBJ2-5; possible D gene TRBD2, 5 bases. The germline V gene has CDR1 SGHRS and CDR2 YFSETQ. The germline V and J ends were trimmed by 4 bases and 1 base, with 11 bases remaining between them. The CDR3 length is 14 residues. The CDR3 nucleotides are TGCGCCAGCAGCGACCCGGGGAGCCAAGAGACCCAGTACTTC. Amino acids: CASSDPGSQETQYF.

This clone was seen only a few times. This chain joins TRBV30 and TRBJ1-3; no reliable D call. Germline lookup yields CDR1 GTSNPN and CDR2 SVGIG (reference sequence). This CDR3 is 16 amino acids long. V was pared by 0 bases and J by 2 bases, with 14 bases between. The CDR3 region has the DNA TGTGCCTGGAGTGTGCGGGTTGGTCTGACTGGAAACACCATATATTTT. It codes for CAWSVRVGLTGNTIYF.

The CDR3: CASSIAKRKEETQYF. The CDR3 DNA is TGCGCCAGCAGCATCGCAAAGCGGAAAGAAGAGACCCAGTACTTC. The chain uses TRBV5-1 and TRBJ2-5; tentatively, D is TRBD2 (5 bases). V was cut by 4 bases and J by 3 bases, with 16 bases left in between. CDR3 length equals 15 residues. Germline values: CDR1 SGHRS, CDR2 YFSETQ.

The rearrangement links TRBV30 to TRBJ2-3; 14 bases map to TRBD2. In germline, CDR1 is GTSNPN, CDR2 SVGIG (reference sequence). V lost 1 base to trimming and J lost 3 bases; unmatched junction nucleotides: 6. This CDR3 has 17 amino acids. In DNA, the CDR3 is TGTGCCTGGAGTGCCTCCCGGACTAGCGGGGGGACAGATACGCAGTATTTT. The encoded protein is CAWSASRTSGGTDTQYF.

The chain uses TRBV29-1 and TRBJ1-5; 8 bases are a match to TRBD1. The CDR3 length is 13 residues. Germline values: CDR1 SQVTM, CDR2 ANQGSEA. J lost 3 bases, V lost 6 bases, and 4 bases had no gene match. The CDR3 is CSVGQGDNQPQHF. The CDR3 nucleotides read TGCAGCGTAGGACAGGGAGACAATCAGCCCCAGCATTTT.

The chain recombines TRBV18 with TRBJ1-2, with 9 bases fitting TRBD1. The ends lost 3 bases at V and 5 bases at J; junction bases unmatched: 4. This CDR3 is 14 amino acids long. The germline CDR1 and CDR2 sequences are KGHSH and LQKENI. CDR3: CASSPATGGYGYTF. The CDR3 DNA reads as TGTGCCAGCTCACCGGCGACAGGGGGTTATGGCTACACCTTC.

This clone was seen a handful of times. The chain uses TRBV23-1 and TRBJ2-1; no clear D. TRBV23-1 is an ORF; its function is uncertain. The CDR3 totals 17 residues. Trimming took off 2 bases at V and 4 bases at J, with 18 bases between the two ends. CDR3 sequence: CASSQGARQAVYNEQFF. CDR3 nucleotide sequence: TGCGCCAGCAGTCAAGGTGCGCGGCAGGCGGTTTACAATGAGCAGTTCTTC.

The rearrangement uses TRBV13 and TRBJ2-3; D unresolved. The CDR3 is 12 residues long. The ends were cut back, 5 bases at V and 1 base at J, with 4 bases in the middle. In germline, CDR1 is PRHDT, CDR2 FYEKMQ (reference sequence). This CDR3 is CASSPRTDTQYF. Here the CDR3 DNA reads TGTGCCAGCAGCCCCCGCACAGATACGCAGTATTTT.

The V and J genes are TRBV30 and TRBJ2-3; no reliable D call. The CDR3 is 12 residues long. The germline V gene encodes CDR1 GTSNPN and CDR2 SVGIG (reference sequence). V gave up 5 bases and J gave up 0 bases, with 6 bases separating them. The CDR3 sequence is CAWAPSTDTQYF. CDR3 DNA sequence: TGTGCCTGGGCACCGAGCACAGATACGCAGTATTTT.

The count of this clone is one. The rearrangement joins TRBV12-5 to TRBJ2-1; TRBD1 aligns across 8 bases. The ends lost 5 bases at V and 6 bases at J; junction bases unmatched: 3. CDR3 size: 13 residues. Germline CDR1 is LGHNT and CDR2 is FRNRAP. The CDR3 region is CASGQGTGNEQFF. CDR3 DNA: TGTGCTAGTGGTCAAGGGACAGGCAATGAGCAGTTCTTC.

CDR3 residues: CASSLATGAGYEQYF. For the CDR3, the DNA is TGTGCCAGCAGCTTAGCCACAGGAGCAGGCTACGAGCAGTACTTC. The chain couples TRBV7-9 to TRBJ2-7; a weak D match, TRBD1 (5 bases). V lost 0 bases and J lost 3, with 12 bases in between. Germline V CDR1 and CDR2: SEHNR, FQNEAQ (reference sequence). The CDR3 is made up of 15 amino acids. Supplemented by reference TRBV7-9 and TRBJ2-7, the full variable domain reads DTGVSQNPRHKITKRGQNVTFRCDPISEHNRLYWYRQTLGQGPEFLTYFQNEAQLEKSRLLSDRFSAERPKGSFSTLEIQRTEQGDSAMYLCASSLATGAGYEQYFGPGTRLTVT.

The chain links TRBV20-1 to TRBJ1-2, with a possible D match to TRBD1 (5 bases). Germline CDR1 DFQATT, CDR2 SNEGSKA (reference sequence). Trimming removed 6 bases from V and 6 bases from J, with 11 bases in between. This CDR3 contains 11 residues. CDR3 bases: TGCAGTGCCCCTGGACACAATGGCTACACCTTC. As protein: CSAPGHNGYTF.

The chain combines TRBV5-6 with TRBJ1-1; no clear D. The V end lost 2 bases, the J end lost 6 bases, and 17 bases lay between the germline ends. Germline lookup yields CDR1 SGHDT and CDR2 YYEEEE. This CDR3 contains 15 residues. This CDR3 is CASSFSGRPMAEAFF. In nucleotides, the CDR3 is TGTGCCAGCAGCTTCTCGGGCCGGCCAATGGCTGAAGCTTTCTTT.

This clone has only a few counts. This chain joins TRBV20-1 and TRBJ2-1; the match to TRBD1 covers 7 bases. The CDR3 totals 11 residues. Germline CDR1 reads DFQATT; CDR2 reads SNEGSKA (reference sequence). The junction had 3 bases not matched to a gene; V was cut back by 5 bases and J by 8 bases. The CDR3 DNA reads as TGCAGTGCTCGACAGGGTTATGAGCAGTTCTTC. Its protein product is CSARQGYEQFF.

This chain connects TRBV30 to TRBJ2-5, with TRBD2 as a possible D gene (6 bases). Germline CDR1 is GTSNPN and CDR2 is SVGIG (reference sequence). CDR3 length: 12 residues. The V end lost 1 base, the J end lost 3 bases, and 6 bases lay between the germline ends. CDR3 sequence reads: CAWSASEETQYF. In nucleotides, the CDR3 is TGTGCCTGGAGTGCTAGCGAAGAGACCCAGTACTTC.

This chain connects TRBV18 to TRBJ1-5, with D unclear. This CDR3 is 15 amino acids long. Trimming left V 2 bases short and J 0 bases short, with 8 bases between. Germline CDR1 reads KGHSH; CDR2 reads LQKENI. This CDR3 is CASSPNGDSNQPQHF. The CDR3 DNA follows: TGTGCCAGCTCACCAAACGGAGATAGCAATCAGCCCCAGCATTTT.

V usage is TRBV6-5 and J usage is TRBJ2-5, with TRBD1 identical over 8 bases. Trimming took 6 bases from V and 4 from J; bases not matched to a gene: 4. This CDR3 region has 13 residues. CDR1 and CDR2 from the germline V gene are MNHEY and SVGAGI. CDR3 sequence (DNA): TGTGCCAGCAGGAGGACAGGGCCAGAGACCCAGTACTTC. Amino acid sequence: CASRRTGPETQYF.

V gene TRBV5-1 combines with J gene TRBJ1-6; 12 bases map to TRBD1. The CDR3 is 17 residues long. Losses at the gene ends were 0 bases for V and 9 bases for J; bases not matched to a gene: 7. Germline V gene sequence: CDR1 SGHRS, CDR2 YFSETQ. The CDR3 loop reads CASSLEGQGASVSPLHF. The DNA for the CDR3 is TGCGCCAGCAGCTTGGAGGGACAGGGGGCGAGTGTTTCACCCCTCCACTTT. Filled out from reference TRBV5-1 and TRBJ1-6, the complete variable domain reads KAGVTQTPRYLIKTRGQQVTLSCSPISGHRSVSWYQQTPGQGLQFLFEYFSETQRNKGNFPGRFSGRQFSNSRSEMNVSTLELGDSALYLCASSLEGQGASVSPLHFGNGTRLTVT.

In its sample, this clone was seen a few times. The genes are TRBV10-3 and TRBJ2-5; D is undetermined. V lost 3 bases to trimming and J lost 5 bases, with 10 bases between them. The CDR3 covers 13 residues. Per germline, CDR1 ENHRY and CDR2 SYGVKD. CDR3 bases: TGTGCCATCAGTGAAGGGCAATGGGAGACCCAGTACTTC. Translated, it gives CAISEGQWETQYF.

In its sample, this clone was seen once. The chain carries TRBV9 and TRBJ1-5; D possibly corresponds to TRBD1 (6 bases). CDR1 is SGDLS, CDR2 YYNGEE, per germline. The CDR3 is 16 amino acids. The V gene lost 0 bases and the J gene lost 6 bases, with 16 bases spanning the gap. CDR3 in DNA: TGTGCCAGCAGCGTAGGATCAGGGGCAGAGAGTCAGCCCCAGCATTTT. Protein product: CASSVGSGAESQPQHF.

The chain employs TRBV29-1 and TRBJ1-1, with a tentative D call TRBD1 (5 bases). Germline V lookup: CDR1 SQVTM, CDR2 ANQGSEA. There are 15 residues in the CDR3. The V end lost 1 base, the J end lost 6 bases, and 18 bases lay between the germline ends. The CDR3 bases are TGCAGCGTTGAAGGGATCCTTAGGGGAACCGCTGAAGCTTTCTTT. The encoded protein is CSVEGILRGTAEAFF.

The chain uses TRBV27 and TRBJ1-2; D ambiguous. Germline V lookup: CDR1 MNHEY, CDR2 SMNVEV (reference sequence). This CDR3 comprises 14 residues. Trimming stripped 5 bases from V and 0 bases from J, with 10 bases between. The CDR3 protein is CASSPSTPNYGYTF. The CDR3, as DNA: TGTGCCAGCAGTCCTTCGACACCTAACTATGGCTACACCTTC.

This clone was found once. V gene TRBV30 combines with J gene TRBJ1-4, with 7 nucleotides matching TRBD1. Germline V lookup: CDR1 GTSNPN, CDR2 SVGIG (reference sequence). CDR3 length: 14 amino acids. Germline trimming cut 5 bases from V and 5 bases from J; bases unmatched to any gene: 8. The CDR3 DNA sequence: TGTGCCTGGGAGCCGGGACAGACGAATGAAAAACTGTTTTTT. It codes for CAWEPGQTNEKLFF.

The chain links TRBV27 to TRBJ1-1; D remains unclear. V lost 5 bases to trimming and J lost 1 base, with 11 bases between them. The germline CDR1 and CDR2 sequences are MNHEY and SMNVEV (reference sequence). This CDR3 has 14 residues. Here the CDR3 reads CASSGHPKNTEAFF. The CDR3 DNA follows: TGTGCCAGCAGTGGGCACCCGAAGAACACTGAAGCTTTCTTT.

The chain joins TRBV14 to TRBJ2-2, with D unresolved. This CDR3 contains 12 residues. Germline loops: CDR1 SGHDN, CDR2 FVKESK. Deletions cut 3 bases from V and 9 bases from J, with 8 bases between. The DNA for the CDR3 is TGTGCCAGCAGCCAGAACGGTTGGGAGCTGTTTTTT. Its protein product is CASSQNGWELFF.

CDR3: CSVATGIAKNIQYF. In DNA form, the CDR3 reads TGCAGCGTCGCGACAGGAATAGCCAAAAACATTCAGTACTTC. This rearrangement joins TRBV29-1 to TRBJ2-4; possible D gene TRBD1, 6 bases. Trimming took 6 bases from V and 0 from J, leaving 12 bases between them. Germline V CDR1 and CDR2: SQVTM, ANQGSEA. This CDR3 contains 14 residues.

The chain employs TRBV25-1 and TRBJ2-2; D is ambiguous. Germline loops: CDR1 MGHDK, CDR2 SYGVNS. The V and J ends lost 3 bases and 2 bases respectively, with 13 bases between them. CDR3 length: 16 amino acids. CDR3 sequence: CASSDGSSANTGELFF. The CDR3 nucleotides are TGTGCCAGCAGTGATGGGTCTTCTGCTAACACCGGGGAGCTGTTTTTT.

V and J are TRBV7-9 and TRBJ1-1; D unclear. The V end lost 3 bases, the J end lost 5 bases, and 13 bases lay between the germline ends. The V gene's germline CDR1 is SEHNR and CDR2 FQNEAQ (reference sequence). This CDR3 is 14 amino acids long. CDR3 residues: CASSFEGGRTEAFF. DNA for the CDR3: TGTGCCAGCAGCTTCGAGGGCGGGAGGACTGAAGCTTTCTTT. The variable domain in full, with the rest retrieved from reference TRBV7-9 and TRBJ1-1, is DTGVSQNPRHKITKRGQNVTFRCDPISEHNRLYWYRQTLGQGPEFLTYFQNEAQLEKSRLLSDRFSAERPKGSFSTLEIQRTEQGDSAMYLCASSFEGGRTEAFFGQGTRLTVV.

This clone was recorded only once. The V and J genes are TRBV30 and TRBJ1-4; D is undetermined. The germline CDR1 and CDR2 sequences are GTSNPN and SVGIG (reference sequence). V dropped 2 bases and J dropped 5 bases, with 12 bases sitting between them. The CDR3 is made up of 14 amino acids. Here the CDR3 reads CAWSRTDGNEKLFF. The CDR3 nucleotides are TGTGCCTGGAGTCGCACGGATGGAAATGAAAAACTGTTTTTT.

The V call is TRBV7-2, the J call TRBJ2-7; 7 bases are a match to TRBD1. The trim removed 5 bases at V and 6 bases at J, leaving 7 bases unmatched. The CDR3 sequence is 13 residues long. Germline CDR1 and CDR2: SGHTA and FQGNSA. The CDR3 DNA sequence: TGTGCCAGCAGCCCAAGACAGGGTAGCGAGCAGTACTTC. Protein sequence: CASSPRQGSEQYF. The full variable domain, in which reference TRBV7-2 and TRBJ2-7 provide the parts outside the CDR3, is GAGVSQSPSNKVTEKGKDVELRCDPISGHTALYWYRQSLGQGLEFLIYFQGNSAPDKSGLPSDRFSAERTGGSVSTLTIQRTQQEDSAVYLCASSPRQGSEQYFGPGTRLTVT.